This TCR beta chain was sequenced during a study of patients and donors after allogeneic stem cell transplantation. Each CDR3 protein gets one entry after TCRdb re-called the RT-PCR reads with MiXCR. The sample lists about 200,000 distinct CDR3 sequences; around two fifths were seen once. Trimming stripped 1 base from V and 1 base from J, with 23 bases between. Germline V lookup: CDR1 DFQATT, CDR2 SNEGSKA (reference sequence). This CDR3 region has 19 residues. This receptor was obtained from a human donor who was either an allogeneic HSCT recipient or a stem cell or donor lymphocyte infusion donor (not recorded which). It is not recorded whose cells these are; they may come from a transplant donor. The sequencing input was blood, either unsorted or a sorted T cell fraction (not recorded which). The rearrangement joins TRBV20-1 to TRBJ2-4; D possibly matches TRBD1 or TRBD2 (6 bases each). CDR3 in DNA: TGCAGTGCTAGAGCAGTTTGGGGGGCACCCAGAGCGGCCAAAAACATTCAGTACTTC. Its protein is CSARAVWGAPRAAKNIQYF.